Listed below are T cell receptor beta chains from one sample, sequenced in a study of regulatory T cells in long-lasting Graves disease. One entry per CDR3 protein results from TCRdb running MiXCR on the multiplex PCR reads. The sample contains approximately 400,000 distinct CDR3 sequences, about 15% of which appear only once. These same data were also listed under a study on T cells in Graves' hyperthyroidism and ophthalmopathy.

Sequenced here: peripheral blood mononuclear cells (PBMCs), sampled at new diagnosis, from a patient treated with antithyroid drugs. These receptors were collected from a woman in her thirties with Graves disease. CDR3s include the opening cysteine and the closing phenylalanine or tryptophan. Where a row states a size, it is once, few, many or the class of an expanded clone; other rows omit it.

clone_size: many
j_call: TRBJ2-1
v_call: TRBV20-1
cdr3_aa: CSAREGGSDLDEQFF

clone_size: NA
j_call: TRBJ2-5
v_call: TRBV30
cdr3_aa: CAWSVMGVWETQYF

clone_size: many
j_call: TRBJ1-3
v_call: TRBV2
cdr3_aa: CASFHRLLSGNTIYF

clone_size: many
j_call: TRBJ2-1
v_call: TRBV16
cdr3_aa: CASWRNANEQFF

clone_size: NA
j_call: TRBJ2-1
v_call: TRBV27
cdr3_aa: CASSSPGQGFNWQFF

clone_size: few
j_call: TRBJ2-2
v_call: TRBV10-2
cdr3_aa: CASSDPPGLAGGNTGELFF

clone_size: many
j_call: TRBJ1-2
v_call: TRBV30
cdr3_aa: CAWSAAGYSGDGYTF

clone_size: many
j_call: TRBJ2-7
v_call: TRBV5-1
cdr3_aa: CASSLVSGSSEQYF

clone_size: NA
j_call: TRBJ2-1
v_call: TRBV4-1
cdr3_aa: CASSLGLAENHNEQFF

clone_size: NA
j_call: TRBJ2-2
v_call: TRBV7-9
cdr3_aa: CASNPRGELFF

clone_size: few
j_call: TRBJ2-1
v_call: TRBV24-1
cdr3_aa: CATSDFVNGYNEQFF

clone_size: many
j_call: TRBJ1-3
v_call: TRBV18
cdr3_aa: CASSPYQSSGNTIYF

clone_size: few
j_call: TRBJ2-4
v_call: TRBV5-1
cdr3_aa: CASSLEASEQNIQYF

clone_size: NA
j_call: TRBJ1-1
v_call: TRBV5-4
cdr3_aa: CASSGEGVMNTEAFF

clone_size: NA
j_call: TRBJ2-3
v_call: TRBV12-3/TRBV12-4
cdr3_aa: CASTPGLRTQYF

clone_size: once
j_call: TRBJ2-2
v_call: TRBV24-1
cdr3_aa: CATSDLTVKANTGELFF

clone_size: few
j_call: TRBJ1-2
v_call: TRBV7-9
cdr3_aa: CASSLGDTLNYGYTF

clone_size: NA
j_call: TRBJ2-7
v_call: TRBV6-2/TRBV6-3
cdr3_aa: CASSAQAGSHEQYF

clone_size: many
j_call: TRBJ2-1
v_call: TRBV6-2/TRBV6-3
cdr3_aa: CASSFGTSGRGYEQFF

clone_size: once
j_call: TRBJ2-1
v_call: TRBV7-8
cdr3_aa: CASSPHGGIAVHNEQFF

clone_size: many
j_call: TRBJ1-1
v_call: TRBV30
cdr3_aa: CAWSRYNTEAFF

clone_size: NA
j_call: TRBJ2-2
v_call: TRBV7-3
cdr3_aa: CASSPWKGGTGELFF

clone_size: many
j_call: TRBJ1-1
v_call: TRBV11-1
cdr3_aa: CASGTRFTEAFF

clone_size: few
j_call: TRBJ2-1
v_call: TRBV20-1
cdr3_aa: CSAIPGQGSYNEQFF

clone_size: many
j_call: TRBJ1-1
v_call: TRBV7-9
cdr3_aa: CASRLIGPSAFF

clone_size: few
j_call: TRBJ2-7
v_call: TRBV24-1
cdr3_aa: CATSDPDRVRYEQYF

clone_size: few
j_call: TRBJ2-3
v_call: TRBV11-3
cdr3_aa: CASSASGRAQYF

clone_size: few
j_call: TRBJ2-5
v_call: TRBV5-6
cdr3_aa: CASSPGTGPQETQYF

clone_size: NA
j_call: TRBJ2-5
v_call: TRBV7-9
cdr3_aa: CASSLITPETQYF

clone_size: NA
j_call: TRBJ2-7
v_call: TRBV28
cdr3_aa: CASRVGQRTYEQYF

clone_size: many
j_call: TRBJ2-2
v_call: TRBV7-2
cdr3_aa: CASSPRTGGYANTGELFF

clone_size: few
j_call: TRBJ2-7
v_call: TRBV10-3
cdr3_aa: CAISLTGRDYEQYF

clone_size: NA
j_call: TRBJ1-4
v_call: TRBV7-9
cdr3_aa: CASSPFGTDTNEKLFF

clone_size: many
j_call: TRBJ2-7
v_call: TRBV28
cdr3_aa: CASSFLPTNPTGTGKPYEQYF

clone_size: NA
j_call: TRBJ1-2
v_call: TRBV15
cdr3_aa: CATSREGFNYGYTF

clone_size: NA
j_call: TRBJ2-1
v_call: TRBV7-9
cdr3_aa: CASSHGPRGDNEQFF

clone_size: many
j_call: TRBJ2-1
v_call: TRBV10-1
cdr3_aa: CASSNTASGPNEQFF

clone_size: few
j_call: TRBJ1-1
v_call: TRBV24-1
cdr3_aa: CATSEAGRYGKAFF

clone_size: few
j_call: TRBJ2-1
v_call: TRBV7-9
cdr3_aa: CASSPLSGRRYNEQFF

clone_size: many
j_call: TRBJ1-5
v_call: TRBV7-6
cdr3_aa: CASSLAVGNQPQHF

clone_size: many
j_call: TRBJ1-5
v_call: TRBV4-1
cdr3_aa: CASSQAQGGNQPQHF

clone_size: NA
j_call: TRBJ2-5
v_call: TRBV20-1
cdr3_aa: CSATLTVKETQYF

clone_size: few
j_call: TRBJ2-3
v_call: TRBV20-1
cdr3_aa: CSASGDTQYF

clone_size: many
j_call: TRBJ1-1
v_call: TRBV27
cdr3_aa: CASSLSRQGDTEAFF

clone_size: NA
j_call: TRBJ2-3
v_call: TRBV9
cdr3_aa: CASSVGQGRVGTDTQYF